This is a list of T cell receptor beta chains from one sample in a study of cytomegalovirus exposure and HLA in healthy donors. Measured with immunoSEQ multiplex PCR; TCRdb has only the in-frame clones, and not every one. The sample lists 100,000 to 150,000 clones, 89% occurring once. Sequencing used PBMCs. These receptors were obtained from a woman aged 18-29 years in good health and CMV-seronegative. The CDR3 runs from the conserved cysteine through the conserved F or W. Each record gives: J gene, V gene, CDR3 protein.

J gene: TRBJ2-5
V gene: TRBV11-1
CDR3 protein: CASSSGGSLAGGETQYF

J gene: TRBJ2-7
V gene: TRBV5-1
CDR3 protein: CASSLEAGVSYEQYF

J gene: TRBJ1-5
V gene: TRBV27
CDR3 protein: CASRETVYSNQPQHF

J gene: TRBJ2-1
V gene: TRBV11-2
CDR3 protein: CASSFLAGGARDEQFF

J gene: TRBJ1-5
V gene: TRBV6-5
CDR3 protein: CASSYSQGPYQPQHF

J gene: TRBJ2-1
V gene: TRBV5-8
CDR3 protein: CASSFLEQFF

J gene: TRBJ2-1
V gene: TRBV5-1
CDR3 protein: CASSLEAGDDFYNEQFF

J gene: TRBJ2-7
V gene: TRBV27
CDR3 protein: CASSSSSYEQYF

J gene: TRBJ1-1
V gene: TRBV12-5
CDR3 protein: CASGLVRTGNTEAFF

J gene: TRBJ2-7
V gene: TRBV9
CDR3 protein: CASSPPSTYEQYF

J gene: TRBJ1-6
V gene: TRBV5-6
CDR3 protein: CASTPSQGINSPLHF

J gene: TRBJ2-7
V gene: TRBV6-6
CDR3 protein: CASSYEGYGPYEQYF

J gene: TRBJ2-7
V gene: TRBV9
CDR3 protein: CASSVVTSGISYEQYF

J gene: TRBJ2-1
V gene: TRBV5-1
CDR3 protein: CASSLVTGGAGNEQFF

J gene: TRBJ2-7
V gene: TRBV6-1
CDR3 protein: CASTRTGDTYEQYF

J gene: TRBJ1-5
V gene: TRBV19
CDR3 protein: CASRTGQGAGQPQHF

J gene: TRBJ1-1
V gene: TRBV29-1
CDR3 protein: CSVGHMNTEAFF

J gene: TRBJ1-2
V gene: TRBV6-6
CDR3 protein: CASSYEQGIGYTF

J gene: TRBJ1-3
V gene: TRBV29-1
CDR3 protein: CSVVGGGFAGNTIYF

J gene: TRBJ1-1
V gene: TRBV6-1
CDR3 protein: CASSESGWAAEAFF

J gene: TRBJ1-1
V gene: TRBV6-5
CDR3 protein: CASSYQPTGLDTEAFF

J gene: TRBJ1-4
V gene: TRBV10-1
CDR3 protein: CATTGGQGQKTCATNEKLFF

J gene: TRBJ2-1
V gene: TRBV11-1
CDR3 protein: CASSLGMGSSSYNEQFF

J gene: TRBJ1-5
V gene: TRBV2
CDR3 protein: CASSDLGQGTTGNQPQHF

J gene: TRBJ1-2
V gene: TRBV11-2
CDR3 protein: CASSPTRVSDGYTF

J gene: TRBJ2-1
V gene: TRBV7-8
CDR3 protein: CASVAGDVYEQFF

J gene: TRBJ1-2
V gene: TRBV7-9
CDR3 protein: CASSTGLGIWGYTF

J gene: TRBJ2-3
V gene: TRBV29-1
CDR3 protein: CSVGLTGSPTDTQYF

J gene: TRBJ1-5
V gene: TRBV29-1
CDR3 protein: CSVRNGVLGNQPQHF

J gene: TRBJ2-7
V gene: TRBV9
CDR3 protein: CASSPSGQGFYEQYF

J gene: TRBJ2-6
V gene: TRBV2
CDR3 protein: CASMRVDGGANVLTF

J gene: TRBJ1-2
V gene: TRBV15
CDR3 protein: CATSREAPGVGGYTF

J gene: TRBJ2-4
V gene: TRBV10-3
CDR3 protein: CAISDALAKNIQYF

J gene: TRBJ1-2
V gene: TRBV5-1
CDR3 protein: CASSFRPGQGPYGYTF

J gene: TRBJ1-1
V gene: TRBV5-1
CDR3 protein: CASSFDRGHELNTEAFF

J gene: TRBJ2-5
V gene: TRBV4-1
CDR3 protein: CASSHDRDGETQYF

J gene: TRBJ2-7
V gene: TRBV7-6
CDR3 protein: CASSYSPGSYEQYF

J gene: TRBJ2-3
V gene: TRBV6-5
CDR3 protein: CASSLQGAITDTQYF

J gene: TRBJ2-7
V gene: TRBV5-8
CDR3 protein: CASSLESGYTYEQYF

J gene: TRBJ1-2
V gene: TRBV5-1
CDR3 protein: CASSLPEVRPSYGYTF

J gene: TRBJ1-1
V gene: TRBV2
CDR3 protein: CASRGGQWTEAFF

J gene: TRBJ2-1
V gene: TRBV7-2
CDR3 protein: CASSLVPGGRFFGEQFF

J gene: TRBJ1-1
V gene: TRBV19
CDR3 protein: CASSMERVVTEAFF

J gene: TRBJ1-1
V gene: TRBV5-1
CDR3 protein: CASSLDVSRTEAFF

J gene: TRBJ1-3
V gene: TRBV5-4
CDR3 protein: CASSPGQGVGNTIYF

J gene: TRBJ1-1
V gene: TRBV5-1
CDR3 protein: CASSLQEPYTEAFF

J gene: TRBJ1-3
V gene: TRBV6-1
CDR3 protein: CASSPVQGTGNTIYF

J gene: TRBJ2-3
V gene: TRBV4-1
CDR3 protein: CASSILAGGLDSTDTQYF

J gene: TRBJ2-1
V gene: TRBV9
CDR3 protein: CASGRRLAGGPGHNEQFF

J gene: TRBJ1-5
V gene: TRBV27
CDR3 protein: CASVGTGNQPQHF

J gene: TRBJ2-3
V gene: TRBV9
CDR3 protein: CASSGILSGGTDTQYF